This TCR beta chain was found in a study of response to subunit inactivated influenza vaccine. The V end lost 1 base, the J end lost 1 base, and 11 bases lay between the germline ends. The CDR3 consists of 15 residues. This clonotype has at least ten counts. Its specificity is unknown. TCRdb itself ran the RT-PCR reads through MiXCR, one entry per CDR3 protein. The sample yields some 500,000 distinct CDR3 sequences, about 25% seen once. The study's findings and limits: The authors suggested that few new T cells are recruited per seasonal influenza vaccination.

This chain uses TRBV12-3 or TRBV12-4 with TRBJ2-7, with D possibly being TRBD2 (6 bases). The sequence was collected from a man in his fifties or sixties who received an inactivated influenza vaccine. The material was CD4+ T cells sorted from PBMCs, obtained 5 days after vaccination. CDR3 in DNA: TGTGCCAGCAGTTTAGGAGCGGGCGGATCCTACGAGCAGTACTTC. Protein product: CASSLGAGGSYEQYF.